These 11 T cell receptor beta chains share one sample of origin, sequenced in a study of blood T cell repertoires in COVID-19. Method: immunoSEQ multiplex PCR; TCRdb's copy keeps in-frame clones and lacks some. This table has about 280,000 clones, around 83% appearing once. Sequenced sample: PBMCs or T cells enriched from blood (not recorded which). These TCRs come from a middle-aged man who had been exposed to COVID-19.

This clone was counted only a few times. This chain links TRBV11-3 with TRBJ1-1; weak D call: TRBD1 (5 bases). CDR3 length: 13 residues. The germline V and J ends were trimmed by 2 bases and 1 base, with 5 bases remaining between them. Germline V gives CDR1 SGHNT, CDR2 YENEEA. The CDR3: CASSLQGNTEAFF. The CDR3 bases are TGTGCCAGCAGCTTACAGGGGAACACTGAAGCTTTCTTT.

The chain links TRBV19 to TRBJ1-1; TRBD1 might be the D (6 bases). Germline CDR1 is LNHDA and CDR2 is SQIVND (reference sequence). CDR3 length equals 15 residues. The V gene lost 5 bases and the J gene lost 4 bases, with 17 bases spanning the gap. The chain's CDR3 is CASSPEGEGGTEAFF. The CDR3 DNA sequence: TGTGCCAGTAGTCCGGAGGGGGAGGGGGGCACTGAAGCTTTCTTT.

CDR3 amino acids: CAWSGRTATGELFF. The DNA of the CDR3 is TGTGCCTGGAGTGGAAGGACAGCCACCGGGGAGCTGTTTTTT. V gene TRBV30 combines with J gene TRBJ2-2; D may be TRBD1 (6 bases). Germline V gene data show CDR1 as GTSNPN and CDR2 as SVGIG (reference sequence). The CDR3 is 14 residues long. V was shortened by 1 base and J by 4 bases, with 10 bases between the two germline ends.

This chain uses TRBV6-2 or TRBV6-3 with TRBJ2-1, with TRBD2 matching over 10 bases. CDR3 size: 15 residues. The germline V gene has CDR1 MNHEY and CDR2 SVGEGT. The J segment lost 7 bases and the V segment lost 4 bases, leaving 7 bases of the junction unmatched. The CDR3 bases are TGTGCCAGCAGTTTCACAGCGGGAGGGGTGAATGAGCAGTTCTTC. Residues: CASSFTAGGVNEQFF.

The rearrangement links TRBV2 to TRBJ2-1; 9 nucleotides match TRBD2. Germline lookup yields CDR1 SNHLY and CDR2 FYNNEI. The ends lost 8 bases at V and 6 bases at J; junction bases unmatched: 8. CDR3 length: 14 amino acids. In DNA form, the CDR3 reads TGTGCCAGCGGGAGACTAGCGGTTAGCAATGAGCAGTTCTTC. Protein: CASGRLAVSNEQFF.

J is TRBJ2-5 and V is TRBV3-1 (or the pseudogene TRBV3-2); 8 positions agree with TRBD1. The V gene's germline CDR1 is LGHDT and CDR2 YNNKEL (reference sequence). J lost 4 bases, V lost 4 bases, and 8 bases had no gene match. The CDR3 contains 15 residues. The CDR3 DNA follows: TGTGCCAGCAGCCCCGGGACAGGAAGGGTAGAGACCCAGTACTTC. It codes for CASSPGTGRVETQYF.

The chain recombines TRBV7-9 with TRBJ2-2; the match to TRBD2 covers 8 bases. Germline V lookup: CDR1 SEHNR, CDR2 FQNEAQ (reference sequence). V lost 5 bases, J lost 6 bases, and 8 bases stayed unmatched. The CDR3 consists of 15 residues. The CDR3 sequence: CASSTWTSIPGELFF. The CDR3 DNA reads TGTGCCAGCAGCACGTGGACTAGCATCCCCGGGGAGCTGTTTTTT.

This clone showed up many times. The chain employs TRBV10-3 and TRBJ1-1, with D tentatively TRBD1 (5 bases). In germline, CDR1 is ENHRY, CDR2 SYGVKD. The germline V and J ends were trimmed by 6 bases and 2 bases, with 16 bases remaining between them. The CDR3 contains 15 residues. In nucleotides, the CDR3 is TGTGCCATCAGAAAAGACATGCAGGGAAACACTGAAGCTTTCTTT. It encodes CAIRKDMQGNTEAFF.

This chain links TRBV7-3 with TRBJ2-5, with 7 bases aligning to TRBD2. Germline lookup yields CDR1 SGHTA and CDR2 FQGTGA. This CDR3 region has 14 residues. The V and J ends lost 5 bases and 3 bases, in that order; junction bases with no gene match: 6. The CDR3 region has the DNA TGTGCCAGCAGCCCGGGGCTAGCGGAAGAGACCCAGTACTTC. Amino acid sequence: CASSPGLAEETQYF.

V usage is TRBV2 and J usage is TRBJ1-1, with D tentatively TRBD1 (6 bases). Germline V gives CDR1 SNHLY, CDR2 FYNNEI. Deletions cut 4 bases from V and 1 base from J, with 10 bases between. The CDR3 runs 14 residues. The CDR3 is CASSGGQRNTEAFF. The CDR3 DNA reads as TGTGCCAGCAGTGGGGGGCAGCGGAACACTGAAGCTTTCTTT.

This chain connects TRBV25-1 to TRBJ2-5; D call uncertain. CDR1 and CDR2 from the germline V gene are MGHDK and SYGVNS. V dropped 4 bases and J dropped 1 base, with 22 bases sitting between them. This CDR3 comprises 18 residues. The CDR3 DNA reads TGTGCCAGCAGTGGCAACCCCCCGGCAGGATATACCCAAGAGACCCAGTACTTC. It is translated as CASSGNPPAGYTQETQYF.